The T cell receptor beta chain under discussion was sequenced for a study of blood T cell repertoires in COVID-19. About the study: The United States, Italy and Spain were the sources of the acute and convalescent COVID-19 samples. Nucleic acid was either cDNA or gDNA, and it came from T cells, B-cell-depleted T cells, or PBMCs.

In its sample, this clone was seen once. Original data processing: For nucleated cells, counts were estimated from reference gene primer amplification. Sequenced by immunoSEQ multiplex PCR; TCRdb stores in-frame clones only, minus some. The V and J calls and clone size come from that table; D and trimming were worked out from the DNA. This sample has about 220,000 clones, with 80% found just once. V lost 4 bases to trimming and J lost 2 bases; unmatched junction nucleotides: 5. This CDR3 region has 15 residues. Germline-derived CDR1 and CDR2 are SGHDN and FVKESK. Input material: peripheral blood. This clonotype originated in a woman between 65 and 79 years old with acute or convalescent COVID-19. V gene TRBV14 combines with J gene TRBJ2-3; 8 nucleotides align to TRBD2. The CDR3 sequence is CASSRRAGDTDTQYF. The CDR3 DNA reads TGTGCCAGCAGCCGACGAGCGGGGGACACAGATACGCAGTATTTT.